A single sample gave rise to the 9 T cell receptor beta chains below, sequenced in a study of blood T cells in healthy people across ages. A second 7 to 11 cycle PCR used barcoded and J-beta primers. TCRdb reanalysed the 5' RACE reads using MiXCR and keeps one entry per CDR3 protein. This sample has approximately 960,000 distinct CDR3 sequences, with 25% to 35% found just once. These records were also assigned to another study, of T cells of mothers and their children.

The sample consisted of blood. These receptors were collected from a woman aged 40 to 55 in good health.

The V and J genes are TRBV9 and TRBJ1-1; D is possibly TRBD1 (5 bases). The germline V and J ends were trimmed by 4 bases and 4 bases, with 14 bases remaining between them. The CDR3 has 14 residues. CDR1 SGDLS and CDR2 YYNGEE come from the germline V gene. CDR3 region: CASSPLPGVTEAFF. CDR3 bases: TGTGCCAGCAGCCCCCTGCCGGGGGTCACTGAAGCTTTCTTT.

The gene calls are TRBV7-2 and TRBJ2-4; 8 bases are shared with TRBD1. Germline V gene data show CDR1 as SGHTA and CDR2 as FQGNSA. There are 13 residues in the CDR3. The trim removed 3 bases at V and 15 bases at J, leaving 10 bases unmatched. CDR3 residues: CASSFRGPGERYF. CDR3 sequence (DNA): TGTGCCAGCAGCTTCAGGGGGCCAGGAGAGCGGTACTTC.

At least ten counts were recorded for this clonotype. The rearrangement uses TRBV6-6 and TRBJ2-7; 8 bases are shared with TRBD1. From germline, CDR1 is MNHNY and CDR2 SVGAGI (reference sequence). The junction had 8 bases not matched to a gene; V was cut back by 0 bases and J by 1 base. The CDR3 has 17 residues. CDR3 DNA: TGTGCCAGCAGTTACTCGTCGCGGCAGGGGGCTTCCTACGAGCAGTACTTC. This translates into CASSYSSRQGASYEQYF.

Worth noting for this clonotype: A read error may explain this, as a much larger clone is one base away. V is TRBV28 and J is TRBJ2-6; the match to TRBD2 covers 8 bases. The CDR3 has 18 amino acids. Germline V gene data show CDR1 as MDHEN and CDR2 as SYDVKM. This CDR3 is CASSSPRGGRAGANVPTF. The CDR3 DNA reads as TGTGCCAGCAGTTCCCCCCGCGGGGGGCGCGCTGGGGCCAACGTCCCGACTTTC.

Concerning this clonotype itself: One base away lies a much larger clone, so this may be a sequencing read error. DNA for the CDR3: TGTGCCGGCAGCACGAGGACAGGGCCCTATGGCTACACCTTC. Translated: CAGSTRTGPYGYTF. The V gene is TRBV5-4, the J gene TRBJ1-2; 8 bases align to TRBD1. This CDR3 region has 14 residues. In germline, CDR1 is SGHNT, CDR2 YYREEE (reference sequence).

This clonotype was picked up a small number of times. The chain joins TRBV5-1 to TRBJ1-1, with D perhaps matching TRBD1 (6 bases). The CDR3 is 15 residues long. Trimming stripped 5 bases from V and 3 bases from J, with 17 bases between. Germline assignment: CDR1 SGHRS and CDR2 YFSETQ. CDR3 DNA sequence: TGCGCCAGCAGAATCCGACGGGGGGCGGACACTGAAGCTTTCTTT. Encoded protein: CASRIRRGADTEAFF.

The rearrangement uses TRBV30 and TRBJ1-1, with TRBD1 identical over 7 bases. V gave up 2 bases and J gave up 5 bases; unmatched junction bases: 5. CDR1 is GTSNPN, CDR2 SVGIG, per germline (reference sequence). The CDR3 extends over 13 amino acids. The CDR3 protein is CAWSQQGSTEAFF. The CDR3 coding sequence is TGTGCCTGGAGTCAACAGGGGAGTACTGAAGCTTTCTTT.

J is TRBJ1-4 and V is TRBV4-3; no firm D call. CDR3 length equals 13 residues. Germline V gene data show CDR1 as LGHNA and CDR2 as YSLEER. V was cut by 1 base and J by 8 bases, with 8 bases left in between. CDR3 loop: CASSQGFLEKLFF. The CDR3 nucleotides read TGCGCCAGCAGCCAAGGGTTCCTGGAAAAACTGTTTTTT.

Here the CDR3 reads CASRYQGQNTEAFF. CDR3 in DNA: TGTGCCAGCAGGTACCAGGGACAGAACACTGAAGCTTTCTTT. The chain couples TRBV6-6 to TRBJ1-1, with D perhaps matching TRBD1 (6 bases). Trimming removed 6 bases from V and 1 base from J, with 12 bases in between. Germline V lookup: CDR1 MNHNY, CDR2 SVGAGI (reference sequence). This CDR3 comprises 14 residues.